The 27 T cell receptor beta chains given below trace back to one sample, sequenced in a study of T cell repertoires in cytomegalovirus infection. Each CDR3 protein is one row after TCRdb ran MiXCR on the reads. The sample yields approximately 910,000 distinct CDR3 sequences, roughly 31% seen once. Antigen specificity for these receptors is unknown. Material: cultured CD8+ T cells from PBMCs, obtained from culture after CMV antigen stimulation. The receptors were sampled from a human donor in good health (CMV status not recorded). Some clones in this sample may be carry-over from other donors' samples.

The chain carries TRBV19 and TRBJ2-1; 10 bases line up with TRBD2. Per the germline V gene, CDR1 is LNHDA and CDR2 is SQIVND (reference sequence). Unmatched junction bases numbered 0, after V lost 2 bases and J lost 5 bases. This CDR3 region has 14 residues. The CDR3 DNA reads as TGTGCCAGTAGTATACTAGCGGGGGACAATGAGCAGTTCTTC. Translated, it gives CASSILAGDNEQFF.

This chain uses TRBV5-6 with TRBJ1-1; D remains unclear. CDR1 and CDR2 from the germline V gene are SGHDT and YYEEEE. The length of the CDR3 is 15 residues. Trimming cost V 3 bases and J 0 bases, with 12 bases left between them. Here the CDR3 DNA reads TGTGCCAGCAGCTATAGTACAGTAATGAACACTGAAGCTTTCTTT. Translation gives CASSYSTVMNTEAFF.

This clonotype was seen repeatedly, ten times or more. V is TRBV28 and J is TRBJ2-4, with 7 bases that match TRBD1. The CDR3 length is 13 residues. V shed 4 bases, J shed 7 bases, and the junction held 4 bases outside the gene matches. Germline loops: CDR1 MDHEN, CDR2 SYDVKM. The CDR3 protein is CASSYRGGNIQYF. In nucleotides, the CDR3 is TGTGCCAGCAGTTACAGGGGTGGGAACATTCAGTACTTC.

The chain joins TRBV6-2 or TRBV6-3 to TRBJ2-1; a possible D gene is TRBD2 (6 bases). With 2 bases removed from V and 6 bases from J, the gap between germline ends came to 14 bases. CDR1 is MNHEY, CDR2 SVGEGT, per germline. This CDR3 has 15 amino acids. This CDR3 is CASSYRRGEPNEQFF. In DNA form, the CDR3 reads TGTGCCAGCAGTTACCGGCGGGGAGAGCCCAATGAGCAGTTCTTC.

The V gene is TRBV12-3 or TRBV12-4, the J gene TRBJ2-1, with 7 bases aligning to TRBD1. This CDR3 spans 14 amino acids. Here the CDR3 DNA reads TGTGCGGAAGGAGACAGGGAATCCTACAATGAGCAGTTCTTC. It yields the protein CAEGDRESYNEQFF.

The rearrangement links TRBV20-1 to TRBJ2-7; 7 bases are shared with TRBD2. V shed 4 bases and J 3 bases; nucleotides not matched to a gene: 12. The CDR3 length is 15 residues. CDR1 is DFQATT, CDR2 SNEGSKA, per germline (reference sequence). This CDR3 reads CSATPVGGTFYEQYF. DNA for the CDR3: TGCAGTGCTACACCTGTGGGGGGGACTTTCTACGAGCAGTACTTC.

This clonotype was detected ten times or more. V usage is TRBV7-3 and J usage is TRBJ2-1; 8 bases fit TRBD2. Germline CDR1 is SGHTA and CDR2 is FQGTGA. This CDR3 is built from 17 residues. J lost 4 bases, V lost 5 bases, and 13 bases had no gene match. The CDR3 sequence is CASSETSASPIYNEQFF. As DNA, the CDR3 is TGTGCCAGCAGCGAGACTAGCGCCAGTCCCATATACAATGAGCAGTTCTTC.

This clonotype appeared a few times. The chain employs TRBV7-8 and TRBJ2-2; 11 nucleotides agree with TRBD1. This CDR3 has 16 amino acids. Germline V CDR1 and CDR2: SGHVS, FQNEAQ. J lost 4 bases, V lost 4 bases, and 5 bases had no gene match. CDR3 in amino acids: CASSWTGGLSTGELFF. In nucleotides, the CDR3 is TGTGCCAGCAGCTGGACAGGGGGCTTGAGCACCGGGGAGCTGTTTTTT.

This clonotype was counted many times. The rearrangement joins TRBV7-2 to TRBJ1-2; no clear D gene. V was pared by 1 base and J by 6 bases, with 15 bases between. Germline V gives CDR1 SGHTA, CDR2 FQGNSA. The length of the CDR3 is 15 residues. CDR3 amino acids: CASSLDAAGLHGYTF. CDR3 DNA: TGTGCCAGCAGCTTAGACGCGGCAGGACTTCATGGCTACACCTTC.

This clonotype was counted a few times. The V and J genes are TRBV12-3 or TRBV12-4 and TRBJ2-1; TRBD1 is a possible D gene (6 bases). V gave up 0 bases and J gave up 2 bases, with 14 bases separating them. The CDR3 loop spans 17 amino acids. CDR3 amino acids: CASSLAPQGIPYNEQFF. The CDR3 DNA follows: TGTGCCAGCAGTTTAGCGCCCCAGGGGATTCCCTACAATGAGCAGTTCTTC.

This chain connects TRBV4-1 to TRBJ1-6, with D uncertain. The CDR3 consists of 15 residues. The V gene lost 0 bases and the J gene lost 8 bases, with 11 bases spanning the gap. The germline gives CDR1 MGHRA, CDR2 YSYEKL. CDR3 bases: TGCGCCAGCAGCCAAGATTCTCAGAAAGATTCACCCCTCCACTTT. It is translated as CASSQDSQKDSPLHF.

The chain couples TRBV5-1 to TRBJ1-6; TRBD1 might be the D (5 bases). Germline CDR1 is SGHRS and CDR2 is YFSETQ. The CDR3 contains 13 residues. Trimming took 7 bases from V and 9 from J, leaving 14 bases between them. The CDR3 loop is CASSAAGSSPLHF. CDR3 in DNA: TGCGCCAGCTCGGCGGCAGGGTCTTCACCCCTCCACTTT.

This clonotype has a handful of counts. The chain has TRBV10-3 and TRBJ2-1, with D maybe TRBD1 (6 bases). Trimming shortened V by 2 bases and J by 8 bases, and 10 bases separated the two germline ends. The germline gives CDR1 ENHRY, CDR2 SYGVKD. The CDR3 length is 13 residues. The CDR3 DNA is TGTGCCATCAGTGAGGGGGGCAGCTATGAGCAGTTCTTC. Protein sequence: CAISEGGSYEQFF.

This clonotype has just one count. One end of the junction fails to match germline, which may point to a read error. The V and J genes are TRBV7-9 and TRBJ1-3, with TRBD1 identical over 7 bases. The CDR3 spans 16 residues. Germline loops: CDR1 SEHNR, CDR2 FQNEAQ (reference sequence). This CDR3 is CVSPIRQGDSGNTIYF. The CDR3 DNA sequence: TGTGTCAGCCCTATAAGACAGGGCGACTCTGGAAACACCATATATTTT.

The J gene is TRBJ1-2, the V gene TRBV14; the D is unclear. Germline V CDR1 and CDR2: SGHDN, FVKESK. The V gene lost 4 bases and the J gene lost 6 bases, with 12 bases spanning the gap. The CDR3 consists of 13 residues. CDR3 sequence (DNA): TGTGCCAGCAGCCCCCTGCAGACTGATGGCTACACCTTC. Protein product: CASSPLQTDGYTF. Full variable domain (outside the CDR3, taken from reference TRBV14 and TRBJ1-2): EAGVTQFPSHSVIEKGQTVTLRCDPISGHDNLYWYRRVMGKEIKFLLHFVKESKQDESGMPNNRFLAERTGGTYSTLKVQPAELEDSGVYFCASSPLQTDGYTFGSGTRLTVV.

This chain uses TRBV2 with TRBJ2-7; the match to TRBD2 covers 11 bases. The CDR3 runs to 15 residues. Germline values: CDR1 SNHLY, CDR2 FYNNEI. Germline trimming cut 8 bases from V and 0 bases from J; bases unmatched to any gene: 6. The CDR3 region has the DNA TGTGCCAGCTTCCTACTAGCGGGGGACTCCTACGAGCAGTACTTC. Its protein product is CASFLLAGDSYEQYF.

This chain uses TRBV15 with TRBJ2-1; maybe TRBD1 (6 bases). This CDR3 region has 14 residues. Trimming took 5 bases from V and 8 from J, leaving 16 bases between them. In germline, CDR1 is LNHNV, CDR2 YYDKDF (reference sequence). CDR3 amino acids: CATSGGVQGHEQFF. The CDR3 DNA reads as TGTGCCACCAGCGGGGGAGTACAGGGCCATGAGCAGTTCTTC.

The chain joins TRBV27 to TRBJ2-7; no definite D call. The CDR3 runs 14 residues. V was trimmed by 0 bases and J by 2 bases, leaving 8 bases between them. The germline V gene has CDR1 MNHEY and CDR2 SMNVEV (reference sequence). The CDR3 loop reads CASSLSIGTYEQYV. The CDR3 coding sequence is TGTGCCAGCAGTTTATCGATTGGGACCTACGAGCAGTACGTC.

The CDR3 is CASSSARDGGKNTEAFF. In DNA, the CDR3 is TGCGCCAGCAGCTCTGCCCGGGACGGAGGCAAGAACACTGAAGCTTTCTTT. V gene TRBV5-1 combines with J gene TRBJ1-1; D possibly corresponds to TRBD1 (5 bases). There are 17 residues in the CDR3. From germline, CDR1 is SGHRS and CDR2 YFSETQ. V was shortened by 3 bases and J by 1 base, with 19 bases between the two germline ends.

This clonotype was counted between two and nine times. The chain carries TRBV7-3 and TRBJ2-1, with a tentative D call TRBD2 (7 bases). Germline V gene sequence: CDR1 SGHTA, CDR2 FQGTGA. There are 13 residues in the CDR3. V dropped 2 bases and J dropped 8 bases, with 10 bases sitting between them. The CDR3 bases are TGTGCCAGCAGCTTAGAGGGGGGGGATGAGCAGTTCTTC. It encodes CASSLEGGDEQFF.

The chain carries TRBV28 and TRBJ2-7, with a weak D call TRBD1 (6 bases). The CDR3 spans 17 residues. Per germline, CDR1 MDHEN and CDR2 SYDVKM. V was clipped by 4 bases and J by 0 bases, with 19 bases between them. CDR3 coding DNA: TGTGCCAGCAGTTCCCCCTACCGGGACAAGAGCTCCTACGAGCAGTACGTC. Translation: CASSSPYRDKSSYEQYV.

V gene TRBV10-2 combines with J gene TRBJ1-2; D uncertain. Between the trimmed V and J ends, which lost 4 bases and 4 bases, there was a span of 16 bases. The V gene's germline CDR1 is WSHSY and CDR2 SAAADI. The CDR3 spans 15 residues. The CDR3, as DNA: TGCGCCAGCAGTGGAGTCCCCGCCAGTAGCTATGGCTACACCTTC. Translated: CASSGVPASSYGYTF.

The chain joins TRBV12-5 to TRBJ2-3; TRBD2 is a possible D gene (5 bases). The V end lost 2 bases, the J end lost 0 bases, and 12 bases lay between the germline ends. The CDR3 is made up of 16 amino acids. Germline CDR1 is LGHNT and CDR2 is FRNRAP. CDR3 protein: CASGLSSGSSTDTQYF. CDR3 DNA sequence: TGTGCTAGTGGTTTGTCAAGCGGCTCTAGCACAGATACGCAGTATTTT.

This clonotype was counted many times. J is TRBJ2-7 and V is TRBV12-3 or TRBV12-4; 13 bases are a match to TRBD2. This CDR3 has 15 residues. Trimming removed 6 bases from V and 3 bases from J; junction bases left unmatched: 5. The CDR3, as DNA: TGTGCCAGCAGCAACGGACTAGCGGGGGTCTACGAGCAGTACTTC. Encoded protein: CASSNGLAGVYEQYF.

This clonotype was seen more than once but under ten times. The rearrangement uses TRBV7-2 and TRBJ1-2; D gene ambiguous. Germline CDR1 is SGHTA and CDR2 is FQGNSA. The CDR3 consists of 11 residues. V lost 11 bases and J 1 base, leaving 8 bases between the germline ends. In DNA form, the CDR3 reads TGTGCCGCGTGGGATAACTATGGCTACACCTTC. Its protein is CAAWDNYGYTF. Drawing the rest from reference TRBV7-2 and TRBJ1-2, the complete variable domain is GAGVSQSPSNKVTEKGKDVELRCDPISGHTALYWYRQSLGQGLEFLIYFQGNSAPDKSGLPSDRFSAERTGGSVSTLTIQRTQQEDSAVYLCAAWDNYGYTFGSGTRLTVV.

The V gene is TRBV3-1, the J gene TRBJ2-5; D is perhaps TRBD1 or TRBD2 (5 bases each). Germline values: CDR1 LGHDT, CDR2 YNNKEL (reference sequence). V dropped 3 bases and J dropped 5 bases, with 16 bases sitting between them. The CDR3 is made up of 15 amino acids. The CDR3 loop reads CASSHYSGPGETQYF. CDR3 nucleotides: TGTGCCAGCAGCCACTACTCGGGGCCCGGCGAGACCCAGTACTTC.

This clonotype was seen more than once but under ten times. This sequence joins TRBV7-9 and TRBJ2-7; 7 bases match TRBD2. CDR1 SEHNR and CDR2 FQNEAQ come from the germline V gene (reference sequence). The CDR3 sequence is 12 residues long. Unmatched junction bases numbered 1, after V lost 6 bases and J lost 2 bases. CDR3 in DNA: TGTGCCAGCAGGGGAGGGGCCTACGAGCAGTACTTC. As protein: CASRGGAYEQYF.